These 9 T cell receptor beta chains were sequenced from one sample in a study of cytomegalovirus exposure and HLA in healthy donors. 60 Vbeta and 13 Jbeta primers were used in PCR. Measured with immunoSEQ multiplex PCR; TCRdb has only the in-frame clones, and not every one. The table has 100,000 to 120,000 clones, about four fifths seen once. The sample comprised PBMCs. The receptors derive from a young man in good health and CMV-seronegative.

The CDR3 sequence is CAIRTSGSGTQYF. The CDR3 nucleotides are TGTGCCATCAGGACTAGCGGGAGCGGTACGCAGTATTTT. The rearrangement links TRBV10-3 to TRBJ2-3; 12 positions match TRBD2. V gave up 6 bases and J gave up 8 bases; unmatched junction bases: 3. The V gene's germline CDR1 is ENHRY and CDR2 SYGVKD. CDR3 length: 13 amino acids.

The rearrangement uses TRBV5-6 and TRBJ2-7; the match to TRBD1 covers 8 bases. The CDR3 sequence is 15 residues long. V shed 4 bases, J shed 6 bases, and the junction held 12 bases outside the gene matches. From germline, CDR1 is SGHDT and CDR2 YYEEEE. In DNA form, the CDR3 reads TGTGCCAGCAGCCCGACGACAGGGGCGGGACGCGAGCAGTACTTC. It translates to CASSPTTGAGREQYF.

The CDR3 nucleotides are TGTGCCAGCTCTCAGGGGCACTCTGGCAATCAGCCCCAGCATTTT. Translated, it gives CASSQGHSGNQPQHF. The chain combines TRBV18 with TRBJ1-5; a possible D gene is TRBD1 (6 bases). From germline, CDR1 is KGHSH and CDR2 LQKENI. This CDR3 comprises 15 residues. Trimming left V 6 bases short and J 2 bases short, with 14 bases between.

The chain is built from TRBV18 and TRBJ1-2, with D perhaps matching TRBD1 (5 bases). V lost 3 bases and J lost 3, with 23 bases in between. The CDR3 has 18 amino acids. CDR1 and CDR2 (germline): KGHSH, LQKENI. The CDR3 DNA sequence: TGTGCCAGCTCACCGTACAAAATAGAAGAAAGGGGTGACTATGGCTACACCTTC. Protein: CASSPYKIEERGDYGYTF.

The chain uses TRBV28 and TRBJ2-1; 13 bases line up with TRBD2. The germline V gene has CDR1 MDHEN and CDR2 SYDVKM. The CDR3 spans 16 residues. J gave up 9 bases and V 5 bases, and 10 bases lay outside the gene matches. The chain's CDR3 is CASSVRTSGSRFEQFF. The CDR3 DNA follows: TGTGCCAGCAGTGTAAGGACTAGCGGGAGCCGTTTTGAGCAGTTCTTC.

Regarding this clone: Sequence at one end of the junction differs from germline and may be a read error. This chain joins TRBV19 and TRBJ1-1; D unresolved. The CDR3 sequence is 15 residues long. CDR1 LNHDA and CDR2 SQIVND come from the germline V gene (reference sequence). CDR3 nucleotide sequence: TGTGCCAGTATTCCCTTACAGAACAGTAACACTGAAGCTTTTTTT. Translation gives CASIPLQNSNTEAFF. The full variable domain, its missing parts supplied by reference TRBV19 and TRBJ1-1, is DGGITQSPKYLFRKEGQNVTLSCEQNLNHDAMYWYRQDPGQGLRLIYYSQIVNDFQKGDIAEGYSVSREKKESFPLTVTSAQKNPTAFYLCASIPLQNSNTEAFFGQGTRLTVV.

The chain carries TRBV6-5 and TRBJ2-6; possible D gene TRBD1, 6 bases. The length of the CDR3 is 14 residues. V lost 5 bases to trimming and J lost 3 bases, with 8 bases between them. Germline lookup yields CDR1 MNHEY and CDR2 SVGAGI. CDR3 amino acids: CASSPGVGANVLTF. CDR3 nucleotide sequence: TGTGCCAGCAGTCCAGGGGTTGGGGCCAACGTCCTGACTTTC.

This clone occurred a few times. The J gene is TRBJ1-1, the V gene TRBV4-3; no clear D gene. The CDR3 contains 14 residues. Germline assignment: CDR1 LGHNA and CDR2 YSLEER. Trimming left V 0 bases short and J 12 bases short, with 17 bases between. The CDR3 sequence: CASSQELRTTKTFF. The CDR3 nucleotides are TGCGCCAGCAGCCAAGAGTTGAGGACTACGAAGACTTTCTTT.

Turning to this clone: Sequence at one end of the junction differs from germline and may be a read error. The CDR3 sequence: CAGSPQGPDYGYTF. CDR3 bases: TGTGCCGGCAGCCCACAGGGACCCGACTATGGCTACACCTTC. This chain uses TRBV5-6 with TRBJ1-2; D is possibly TRBD1 (6 bases). CDR3 length equals 14 residues. Germline V gene lookup returns CDR1 SGHDT and CDR2 YYEEEE.